This TCR beta chain was sequenced during a study of control samples from healthy donors and cancer patients. TCRdb's copy holds only in-frame clones and misses some; the assay was immunoSEQ multiplex PCR. The table has more than 70,000 clones, roughly 86% seen once. The ends were cut back, 5 bases at V and 0 bases at J, with 12 bases in the middle. The CDR3 loop spans 15 amino acids. Germline loops: CDR1 KGHDR, CDR2 SFDVKD. Sequenced material: PBMCs. The chain carries TRBV24-1 and TRBJ2-5; tentatively, D is TRBD1 (6 bases). The origin of this receptor is a man between 60 and 75 years old with lung cancer. CDR3 residues: CATSGVRTDQETQYF. Here the CDR3 DNA reads TGTGCCACCAGTGGGGTTCGGACAGACCAAGAGACCCAGTACTTC.